This paragraph reports one T cell receptor beta chain. Trimming shortened V by 4 bases and J by 0 bases, and 4 bases separated the two germline ends. CDR3 length: 13 amino acids. Germline V CDR1 and CDR2: WSHSY, SAAADI. TCR beta VDJ combinations and CDR3 sequences were profiled from genomic DNA. One entry per CDR3 protein, called by TCRdb with MiXCR from the reads. The sample records roughly 500,000 distinct CDR3 sequences, about a third being singletons. Patients sequenced had flow cytometry evidence of CD8+CD57+ cell expansion. The study sampled blood from patients who had received no therapy. This entry comes from a study of CD8+CD57+ T cells in acquired aplastic anemia.

J is TRBJ1-3 and V is TRBV10-2; D remains unclear. The source is a human donor with aplastic anemia. The sequenced material came from sorted CD4+, CD8+, or CD8+CD57+ T cells (not recorded which) from PBMCs. CDR3 region: CASSANSGNTIYF. The CDR3 DNA reads as TGCGCCAGCAGTGCAAACTCTGGAAACACCATATATTTT.